This TCR beta chain was captured by sequencing in a study of T cells in Graves' hyperthyroidism and ophthalmopathy. Notes on the study in general: Blood held most thyroid clonotypes expanded above 0.001 frequency.

The CDR3 loop spans 12 amino acids. CDR1 is SQVTM, CDR2 ANQGSEA, per germline. Trimming pared 5 bases from V and 2 bases from J, leaving 10 bases between. Amplification of TCR beta CDR3 regions was performed using RNA transcripts as template. During a first-round RT-PCR of the TCR CDR3, the HTBI primer set was used. TCRdb used MiXCR to reprocess the multiplex PCR reads, holding one entry per CDR3 protein. This sample carries 490,000 or so distinct CDR3 sequences, approximately 48% of them seen once, and the ten largest clones take about 43%. Exclusion followed for patients with uncontrolled infection, other autoimmune disease, pregnancy or lactation. Regarding this clonotype: The antigen is unknown.

The V gene is TRBV29-1, the J gene TRBJ2-7; no clear D gene. The sequenced material came from peripheral blood or thyroid tissue (not recorded which). This receptor was taken from an adult woman with Graves' disease, either hyperthyroidism or ophthalmopathy (not recorded which). CDR3 sequence reads: CSVTSATYEQYF. CDR3 DNA: TGCAGCGTTACGAGCGCAACCTACGAGCAGTACTTC.